The next 9 T cell receptor beta chains were all read from a single sample in a study of shared clonotypes between healthy human individuals. Some clones are missing from TCRdb's copy, which holds only in-frame ones; the method was immunoSEQ multiplex PCR. This repertoire shows 110,000 or so clones, approximately 70% found once; its top ten account for about 22%. The source material was memory CD8+ T cells sorted from blood. Subset here: CD45RO+ cells pooled with CCR7-negative TemRA cells. These receptors all come from a young woman in good health.

There are many counts of this clone. The chain joins TRBV11-3 to TRBJ2-1; 9 bases are a match to TRBD1. Unmatched junction bases numbered 5, after V lost 2 bases and J lost 6 bases. Germline V gives CDR1 SGHNT, CDR2 YENEEA. The CDR3 runs to 15 residues. The CDR3 loop is CASSLSPTGGNEQFF. The CDR3 nucleotides read TGTGCCAGCAGCTTATCCCCGACAGGGGGCAATGAGCAGTTCTTC. Full variable domain (missing parts from reference TRBV11-3 and TRBJ2-1): EAGVVQSPRYKIIEKKQPVAFWCNPISGHNTLYWYLQNLGQGPELLIRYENEEAVDDSQLPKDRFSAERLKGVDSTLKIQPAELGDSAVYLCASSLSPTGGNEQFFGPGTRLTVL.

This clone showed up just a few times. The chain combines TRBV6-5 with TRBJ2-1; perhaps TRBD1 as D (7 bases). Trimming took 5 bases from V and 9 from J, leaving 17 bases between them. From germline, CDR1 is MNHEY and CDR2 SVGAGI. There are 14 residues in the CDR3. The CDR3 spells CASSRQGGSVEQFF. The CDR3 nucleotides are TGTGCCAGCAGTCGACAGGGAGGCTCGGTTGAGCAGTTCTTC.

This clone is a singleton in its sample. The chain has TRBV20-1 and TRBJ2-1; D remains unclear. The CDR3 covers 9 residues. Germline CDR1 reads DFQATT; CDR2 reads SNEGSKA (reference sequence). Here the CDR3 reads CSAAFSQFF. CDR3 in DNA: TGCAGCGCTGCCTTTTCGCAGTTCTTC.

The V and J genes are TRBV5-4 and TRBJ1-4, with 8 nucleotides matching TRBD1. The CDR3 loop spans 13 amino acids. The trim removed 6 bases at V and 10 bases at J, leaving 8 bases unmatched. Germline lookup yields CDR1 SGHNT and CDR2 YYREEE (reference sequence). The CDR3 nucleotides read TGTGCCAGCAACCAAGGACAGGGCGGAAAACTGTTTTTT. This codes for CASNQGQGGKLFF.

V is TRBV7-8 and J is TRBJ1-2; 9 positions agree with TRBD1. Looked up from germline, CDR1 is SGHVS and CDR2 is FQNEAQ. Trimming cost V 0 bases and J 3 bases; bases outside gene matches: 17. The CDR3 is 20 amino acids. This CDR3 is CASSLALGGTGLSSDYGYTF. The CDR3 DNA follows: TGTGCCAGCAGCTTAGCTCTGGGCGGGACAGGGCTCTCGTCCGACTATGGCTACACCTTC.

V gene TRBV29-1 combines with J gene TRBJ2-6; a weak D match, TRBD1 (6 bases). Trimming took off 4 bases at V and 0 bases at J, with 13 bases between the two ends. CDR1 is SQVTM and CDR2 is ANQGSEA in the germline V gene. This CDR3 region has 16 residues. CDR3 sequence: CSVVQGPSSGANVLTF. CDR3 DNA sequence: TGCAGCGTTGTCCAGGGGCCGAGCTCTGGGGCCAACGTCCTGACTTTC.

This clone came up once. The chain joins TRBV5-1 to TRBJ2-7; TRBD1 matches at 9 bases. With 4 bases clipped from V and 1 base from J, the junction kept 9 bases outside the gene matches. Germline loops: CDR1 SGHRS, CDR2 YFSETQ. This CDR3 is 16 amino acids long. As DNA, the CDR3 is TGCGCCAGCAGCGACCCGACAGGGGGGGATTCCTACGAGCAGTACTTC. Its translation is CASSDPTGGDSYEQYF.

The chain employs TRBV29-1 and TRBJ2-7; no clear D. The length of the CDR3 is 14 residues. Germline assignment: CDR1 SQVTM and CDR2 ANQGSEA. The V end lost 0 bases, the J end lost 2 bases, and 11 bases lay between the germline ends. The CDR3 region has the DNA TGCAGCGTTGAAGATGGTGCTCACCCCTACGAGCAGTACTTC. It encodes CSVEDGAHPYEQYF.

This clone was detected only a few times. This sequence joins TRBV27 and TRBJ1-2; perhaps TRBD1 as D (6 bases). The CDR3 covers 13 residues. V lost 5 bases and J 11 bases, leaving 18 bases between the germline ends. The germline V gene has CDR1 MNHEY and CDR2 SMNVEV (reference sequence). CDR3 nucleotide sequence: TGTGCCAGCAGTACTTTCGGCAGGGGACTTTACACCTTC. It translates to CASSTFGRGLYTF.